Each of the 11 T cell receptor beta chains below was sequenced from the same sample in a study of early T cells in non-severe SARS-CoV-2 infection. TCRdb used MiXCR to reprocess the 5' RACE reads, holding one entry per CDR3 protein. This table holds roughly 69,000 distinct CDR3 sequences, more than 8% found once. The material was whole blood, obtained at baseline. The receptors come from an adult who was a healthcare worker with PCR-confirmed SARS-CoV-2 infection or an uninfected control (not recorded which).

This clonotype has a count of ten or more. For the CDR3, the DNA is TGTGCCAGCAGCCAAGGGCTCACAGATACGCAGTATTTT. Its translation is CASSQGLTDTQYF. This chain uses TRBV4-2 with TRBJ2-3; D unresolved. V gave up 1 base and J gave up 2 bases, with 4 bases separating them. This CDR3 is 13 amino acids long. The germline V gene has CDR1 LGHNA and CDR2 YNFKEQ.

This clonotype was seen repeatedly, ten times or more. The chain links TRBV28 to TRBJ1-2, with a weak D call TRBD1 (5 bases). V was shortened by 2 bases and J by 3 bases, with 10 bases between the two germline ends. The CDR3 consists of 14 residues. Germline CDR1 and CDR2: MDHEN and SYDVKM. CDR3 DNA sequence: TGTGCCAGCAGTTTACGGGGGATGGACTATGGCTACACCTTC. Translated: CASSLRGMDYGYTF.

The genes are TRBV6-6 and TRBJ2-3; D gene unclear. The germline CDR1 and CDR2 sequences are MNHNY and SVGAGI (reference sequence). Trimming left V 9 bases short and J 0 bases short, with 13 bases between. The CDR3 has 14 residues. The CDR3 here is CASTDGPSTDTQYF. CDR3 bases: TGTGCCAGTACCGACGGTCCTAGCACAGATACGCAGTATTTT.

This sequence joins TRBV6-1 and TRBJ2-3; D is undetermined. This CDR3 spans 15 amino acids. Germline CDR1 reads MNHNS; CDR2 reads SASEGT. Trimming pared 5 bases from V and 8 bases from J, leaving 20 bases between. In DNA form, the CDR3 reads TGTGCCAGCAGTCCTCGGCTAGTTGGTTCGGGTACGCAGTATTTT. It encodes CASSPRLVGSGTQYF.

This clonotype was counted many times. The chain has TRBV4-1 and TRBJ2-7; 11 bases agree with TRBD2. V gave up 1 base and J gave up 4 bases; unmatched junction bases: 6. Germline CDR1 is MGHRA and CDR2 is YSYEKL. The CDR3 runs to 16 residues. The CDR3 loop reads CASSQGAGLADYEQYF. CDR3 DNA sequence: TGCGCCAGCAGCCAAGGGGCGGGACTAGCGGATTACGAGCAGTACTTC.

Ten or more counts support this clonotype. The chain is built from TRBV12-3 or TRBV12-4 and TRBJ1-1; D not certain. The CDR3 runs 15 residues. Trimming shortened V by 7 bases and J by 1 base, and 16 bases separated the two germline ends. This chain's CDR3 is CASTSYLAGNTEAFF. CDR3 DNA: TGTGCCAGCACCTCGTACTTGGCAGGGAACACTGAAGCTTTCTTT.

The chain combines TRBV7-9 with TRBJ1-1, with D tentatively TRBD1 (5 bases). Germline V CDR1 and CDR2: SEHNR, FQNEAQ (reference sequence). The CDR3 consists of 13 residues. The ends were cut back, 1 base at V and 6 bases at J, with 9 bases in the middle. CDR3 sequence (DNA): TGTGCCAGCAGCTTAGAGGGGAGGTCTGAAGCTTTCTTT. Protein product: CASSLEGRSEAFF. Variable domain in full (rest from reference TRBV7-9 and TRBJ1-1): DTGVSQNPRHKITKRGQNVTFRCDPISEHNRLYWYRQTLGQGPEFLTYFQNEAQLEKSRLLSDRFSAERPKGSFSTLEIQRTEQGDSAMYLCASSLEGRSEAFFGQGTRLTVV.

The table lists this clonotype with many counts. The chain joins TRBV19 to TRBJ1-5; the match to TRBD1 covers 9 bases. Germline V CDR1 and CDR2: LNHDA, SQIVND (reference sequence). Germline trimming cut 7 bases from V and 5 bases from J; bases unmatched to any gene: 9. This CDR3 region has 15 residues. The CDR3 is CASTTGTGRHQPQHF. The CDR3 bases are TGTGCCAGTACCACCGGGACAGGGAGGCATCAGCCCCAGCATTTT.

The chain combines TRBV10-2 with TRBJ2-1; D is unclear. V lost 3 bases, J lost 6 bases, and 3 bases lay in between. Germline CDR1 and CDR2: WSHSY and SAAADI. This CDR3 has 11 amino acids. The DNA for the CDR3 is TGCGCCAGCAGTGACCGCAATGAGCAGTTCTTC. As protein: CASSDRNEQFF.

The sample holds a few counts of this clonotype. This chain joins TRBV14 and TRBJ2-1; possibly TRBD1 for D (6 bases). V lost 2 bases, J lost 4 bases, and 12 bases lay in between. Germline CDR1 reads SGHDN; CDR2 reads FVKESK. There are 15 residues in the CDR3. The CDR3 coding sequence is TGTGCCAGCAGCCAAATAGGGACACAGTACAATGAGCAGTTCTTC. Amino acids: CASSQIGTQYNEQFF.

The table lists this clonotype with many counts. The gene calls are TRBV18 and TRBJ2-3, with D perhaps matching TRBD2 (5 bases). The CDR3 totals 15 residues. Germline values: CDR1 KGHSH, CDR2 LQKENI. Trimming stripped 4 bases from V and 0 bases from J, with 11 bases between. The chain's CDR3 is CASSRELASTDTQYF. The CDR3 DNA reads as TGTGCCAGCTCACGGGAGCTCGCTAGCACAGATACGCAGTATTTT.